This T cell receptor (beta chain) originates from a study of blood T cell repertoires in COVID-19 (dated by TCRdb to the early 2020s). Regarding the complete study: Samples covering the acute and convalescent phases of COVID-19 were provided by collaborators in the United States, Italy and Spain. The material from the prospective study consisted of cDNA or gDNA derived from T cells, B-cell-depleted T cells, or PBMCs. Deeply sampled blood TCRbeta repertoires from subjects exposed to, actively infected with, or recovered from COVID-19 were included in the dataset. The repertoires were released in a freely available public database meant as a resource for research on the immune response to SARS-CoV-2. Samples were obtained from the ongoing ImmuneRACE study (first 160 participants) and from 950 to 1,500 subjects provided by 6 global collaborators. Sample metadata almost always included a de-identified subject ID, COVID-19 status, age in years and sex. HLA class I and class II types, where available, came from metadata supplied by the sample provider rather than from assay-based typing.

TCRbeta CDR3 regions were amplified from genomic DNA using the immunoSEQ Assay, a bias-controlled multiplex PCR. As for the authors' bioinformatics: The number of nucleated cells in each sample was estimated from the amplification of reference gene primers within the assay. Sequence reads were collapsed and filtered to measure the absolute abundance of every unique TCRbeta CDR3 rearrangement. Productive Simpson clonality was computed per sample as the square root of Simpson's diversity index over productive rearrangements. This is the immuneACCESS table as TCRdb keeps it, with only in-frame sequences that have V and J called. A part of the clones is gone; compared with another copy, unresolved V genes explain less than half, and the rest is unexplained. The DNA was the basis for D and trimming; V, J and clone size are from that table. This sample gives about 260,000 clones in total; over 80% of them show up just once. The ten largest clones take up 3% to 4.5% of the sample.

Whole blood was collected in K2EDTA tubes by collaborating institutions according to the institutions' own protocols. For TCRbeta analysis, collaborators shipped samples as frozen whole blood, isolated PBMCs, or DNA extracted from either of those sample types. From the cysteine up to the phenylalanine, the CDR3 has a length of 14 residues. The sequence is cut down to CDR3 DNA, 42 bases in frame from base 1. For CDR1 and CDR2, the germline V gene lists KGHDR and SFDVKD. V is reduced by 2 bases and J by 7 bases, leaving a spacing of 13 bases between them. Study-wide conclusions, independent of this receptor: The quantity of clinical and demographic metadata differed by source and by participant and was supplied without curation.

Concerning this clone: The clone's antigen remains unknown. No much larger clone is present one base from it, and per-base qualities are unavailable.

Sample: peripheral blood. The receptor was derived from a woman in her 40s with acute or convalescent COVID-19. The V and J genes are TRBV24-1 and TRBJ2-5; the D segment could be TRBD1, given 6 matching bases. The nucleotide sequence is TGTGCCACCAGTGATTCCCAGGGGCGTGGGACCCAGTACTTC. It specifies CATSDSQGRGTQYF.